The 24 T cell receptor beta chains below were found in one sample sequenced in a study of molecular identifiers for immune sequencing clone quantification. MiXCR was run by TCRdb on the PCR reads, yielding one entry per CDR3 protein. The sample records 490,000 or so distinct CDR3 sequences, over 20% being singletons. The material sequenced was naive CD8+ T cells from blood, with Jurkat cell RNA spiked in. Subset reported: FACS-sorted CD8+CD4-CCR7+CD45RA+ naive T cells. These receptors all stem from a human donor in good health. Some libraries in this study had Jurkat cell RNA spiked in.

A word on this clonotype: This clone may be a read error of a much larger clone one base away. Because it lacks the conserved phenylalanine or tryptophan at the end, this CDR3 is likely a read error. V gene TRBV3-1 combines with J gene TRBJ2-3; TRBD2 matches at 8 bases. Looked up from germline, CDR1 is LGHDT and CDR2 is YNNKEL (reference sequence). Unmatched junction bases numbered 7, after V lost 1 base and J lost 4 bases. CDR3 length equals 16 residues. CDR3 residues: CASSQVAGGAADTQYS. CDR3 nucleotides: TGTGCCAGCAGCCAAGTCGCCGGGGGGGCCGCAGATACGCAGTATTCT.

This clonotype appeared a few times. The chain couples TRBV14 to TRBJ2-7; D is unclear. The V gene lost 0 bases and the J gene lost 5 bases, with 14 bases spanning the gap. The CDR3 has 15 residues. CDR1 and CDR2 (germline): SGHDN, FVKESK. The CDR3 spells CASSQDFGPGDEQYF. CDR3 DNA sequence: TGTGCCAGCAGCCAAGACTTTGGCCCCGGCGACGAGCAGTACTTC.

The chain joins TRBV27 to TRBJ2-3, with TRBD2 matching 11 bases. From germline, CDR1 is MNHEY and CDR2 SMNVEV (reference sequence). This CDR3 comprises 16 residues. Germline trimming cut 4 bases from V and 6 bases from J; bases unmatched to any gene: 9. The CDR3 is CASSYLSSGGPDTQYF. Here the CDR3 DNA reads TGTGCCAGCAGTTATCTCTCTAGCGGGGGGCCGGATACGCAGTATTTT.

On this clonotype itself: A much larger clone sits a single nucleotide away, making a read error possible. In DNA form, the CDR3 reads TGTGCCGGCAGCTTGAACGGTCGGACAGATACGCAGTATTTT. Amino acids: CAGSLNGRTDTQYF. This chain connects TRBV5-6 to TRBJ2-3; unclear D gene. Germline-derived CDR1 and CDR2 are SGHDT and YYEEEE. The CDR3 contains 14 residues.

This clonotype turned up a few times. The conserved final phenylalanine or tryptophan is absent from the CDR3, which likely points to a read error. The chain recombines TRBV30 with TRBJ1-1; D not certain. The CDR3 extends over 11 amino acids. Trimming left V 0 bases short and J 7 bases short, with 6 bases between. CDR1 and CDR2 from the germline V gene are GTSNPN and SVGIG (reference sequence). The CDR3 region is CAWSVSGEAFS. CDR3 nucleotides: TGTGCCTGGAGTGTTTCGGGTGAAGCTTTCTCT.

In this sample, this clonotype turned up many times. This chain connects TRBV20-1 to TRBJ2-2; TRBD2 matches at 8 bases. Germline V lookup: CDR1 DFQATT, CDR2 SNEGSKA (reference sequence). Trimming took 5 bases from V and 2 from J; bases not matched to a gene: 4. This CDR3 spans 14 amino acids. Written as DNA, the CDR3 is TGCAGTGCTTTAGCGGGACAAAACACCGGGGAGCTGTTTTTT. It yields the protein CSALAGQNTGELFF.

This clonotype has ten or more counts. The V and J genes are TRBV12-3 or TRBV12-4 and TRBJ1-6; the D is unclear. CDR3 length equals 16 residues. Trimming stripped 5 bases from V and 0 bases from J, with 11 bases between. The CDR3 DNA follows: TGTGCCAGCAGTCGAGACGGTAGCTCCTATAATTCACCCCTCCACTTT. This sequence encodes CASSRDGSSYNSPLHF.

This clonotype was counted between two and nine times. This chain links TRBV6-5 with TRBJ2-1; 8 bases agree with TRBD1. The CDR3 has 14 residues. Germline-derived CDR1 and CDR2 are MNHEY and SVGAGI. V shed 10 bases and J 5 bases; nucleotides not matched to a gene: 10. The CDR3 loop reads CATLEQGENNEQFF. DNA for the CDR3: TGTGCCACTCTCGAACAGGGGGAAAACAATGAGCAGTTCTTC.

V gene TRBV27 combines with J gene TRBJ1-1, with TRBD1 matching 7 bases. J was trimmed by 3 bases and V by 6 bases; bases with no gene match: 7. The germline gives CDR1 MNHEY, CDR2 SMNVEV (reference sequence). The CDR3 totals 14 residues. CDR3 nucleotide sequence: TGTGCCAGCAGCCGACAGGGCAGGTACACTGAAGCTTTCTTT. Encoded protein: CASSRQGRYTEAFF.

The chain couples TRBV6-5 to TRBJ2-1; D gene uncertain. This CDR3 spans 12 amino acids. Germline V CDR1 and CDR2: MNHEY, SVGAGI. Trimming left V 5 bases short and J 7 bases short, with 9 bases between. CDR3 region: CASSKSRNEQFF. Here the CDR3 DNA reads TGTGCCAGCAGTAAATCCCGGAATGAGCAGTTCTTC.

There are a few counts of this clonotype. This chain uses TRBV7-9 with TRBJ2-7, with 11 bases fitting TRBD2. The trim removed 1 base at V and 5 bases at J, leaving 4 bases unmatched. The CDR3 loop spans 15 amino acids. Per germline, CDR1 SEHNR and CDR2 FQNEAQ (reference sequence). CDR3 bases: TGTGCCAGCAGCTTAGTACTAGCGGGGGTCGACGAGCAGTACTTC. Translating gives CASSLVLAGVDEQYF.

This clonotype has ten or more counts. The rearrangement uses TRBV7-2 and TRBJ2-1; 9 bases are shared with TRBD2. J gave up 3 bases and V 1 base, and 13 bases lay outside the gene matches. The CDR3 is 19 residues long. Germline V gene sequence: CDR1 SGHTA, CDR2 FQGNSA. The CDR3 DNA reads as TGTGCCAGCAGCTTAGTCGTCAGGTACTGGACTAGCGACTACAATGAGCAGTTCTTC. This translates into CASSLVVRYWTSDYNEQFF.

This clonotype was counted ten times or more. The CDR3, as DNA: TGTGCCTGGAGTCTTCGGTTGGCGGATCGCTCCTACGAGCAGTACTTC. Encoded protein: CAWSLRLADRSYEQYF. The V gene is TRBV30, the J gene TRBJ2-7; no clear D. V lost 2 bases and J lost 0, with 17 bases in between. CDR1 is GTSNPN, CDR2 SVGIG, per germline (reference sequence). This CDR3 is built from 16 residues. The entire variable domain, with the rest obtained from reference TRBV30 and TRBJ2-7, is as follows: SQTIHQWPATLVQPVGSPLSLECTVEGTSNPNLYWYRQAAGRGLQLLFYSVGIGQISSEVPQNLSASRPQDRQFILSSKKLLLSDSGFYLCAWSLRLADRSYEQYFGPGTRLTVT.

The sample holds a few counts of this clonotype. The CDR3: CASSYLGGPYEQYF. The CDR3 nucleotides read TGTGCCAGCAGCTACCTTGGGGGGCCCTACGAGCAGTACTTC. The chain couples TRBV7-2 to TRBJ2-7; tentatively, D is TRBD1 or TRBD2 (6 bases each). The length of the CDR3 is 14 residues. Germline CDR1 SGHTA, CDR2 FQGNSA. V dropped 4 bases and J dropped 2 bases, with 12 bases sitting between them.

The J gene is TRBJ2-3, the V gene TRBV11-2; D possibly corresponds to TRBD1 (5 bases). CDR1 and CDR2 from the germline V gene are SGHAT and FQNNGV. This CDR3 spans 16 amino acids. V lost 5 bases and J lost 0, with 15 bases in between. CDR3 loop: CASSPPDTVSTDTQYF. The CDR3 bases are TGTGCCAGCAGCCCACCGGACACAGTAAGCACAGATACGCAGTATTTT.

This rearrangement joins TRBV4-1 to TRBJ2-7; weak D call: TRBD2 (6 bases). The CDR3 loop spans 13 amino acids. Trimming removed 3 bases at V and 2 bases at J, with 8 bases between. Germline CDR1 MGHRA, CDR2 YSYEKL. The CDR3 coding sequence is TGCGCCAGCAGCCACGGGAGTCCCTACGAGCAGTACTTC. It specifies CASSHGSPYEQYF.

The J gene is TRBJ2-7, the V gene TRBV6-2 or TRBV6-3; maybe TRBD1 (6 bases). CDR3 length equals 13 residues. V lost 10 bases to trimming and J lost 2 bases, with 15 bases between them. Germline V lookup: CDR1 MNHEY, CDR2 SVGEGT. DNA for the CDR3: TGTGCCACAGCCGTGGGGGCTCCCTACGAGCAGTACTTC. This sequence encodes CATAVGAPYEQYF.

This clonotype showed up just a few times. The rearrangement joins TRBV3-1 to TRBJ2-3; 9 positions match TRBD1. From germline, CDR1 is LGHDT and CDR2 YNNKEL (reference sequence). The CDR3 has 16 residues. The junction had 3 bases not matched to a gene; V was cut back by 2 bases and J by 0 bases. This chain's CDR3 is CASSQTGGGSTDTQYF. The CDR3 nucleotides read TGTGCCAGCAGCCAAACAGGGGGCGGAAGCACAGATACGCAGTATTTT.

For this clonotype: A much larger clone is a single base away; this may be a read error. The rearrangement links TRBV19 to TRBJ1-1; TRBD1 is a possible D gene (5 bases). The CDR3 is 15 residues long. Germline CDR1 and CDR2: LNHDA and SQIVND (reference sequence). With 5 bases removed from V and 1 base from J, the gap between germline ends came to 14 bases. CDR3 sequence (DNA): TGTGCCAGTAGTTATCCCGATGGGGCGAACACTGAAGCTTTCTTT. As protein: CASSYPDGANTEAFF.

This clonotype was seen a few times. V gene TRBV4-1 combines with J gene TRBJ2-3; D might be TRBD2 (6 bases). The V gene lost 4 bases and the J gene lost 2 bases, with 19 bases spanning the gap. The CDR3 loop spans 17 amino acids. Germline values: CDR1 MGHRA, CDR2 YSYEKL. The CDR3 DNA follows: TGCGCCAGCAGCCGCCCCACGGGGACTCCATTCACAGATACGCAGTATTTT. It yields the protein CASSRPTGTPFTDTQYF.

This clonotype turned up a few times. The chain uses TRBV19 and TRBJ2-1, with a weak D call TRBD2 (7 bases). With 5 bases removed from V and 9 bases from J, the gap between germline ends came to 20 bases. This CDR3 has 15 residues. Germline CDR1 reads LNHDA; CDR2 reads SQIVND (reference sequence). Here the CDR3 reads CASSSGLRGQVEQFF. The CDR3 DNA reads as TGTGCCAGTAGTTCCGGTTTGCGGGGGCAGGTTGAGCAGTTCTTC.

The table lists this clonotype with many counts. The chain is built from TRBV5-4 and TRBJ2-5; 14 positions match TRBD2. Germline CDR1 reads SGHNT; CDR2 reads YYREEE (reference sequence). J was trimmed by 0 bases and V by 5 bases; bases with no gene match: 9. This CDR3 comprises 18 residues. CDR3 bases: TGTGCCAGCAGTCACGGGACTAGCGGGGGCTCGTACCAAGAGACCCAGTACTTC. It specifies CASSHGTSGGSYQETQYF.

This clonotype was seen a few times. V and J are TRBV4-3 and TRBJ2-7; 8 bases are shared with TRBD1. V lost 0 bases, J lost 7 bases, and 11 bases stayed unmatched. This CDR3 region has 16 residues. Looked up from germline, CDR1 is LGHNA and CDR2 is YSLEER. In DNA form, the CDR3 reads TGCGCCAGCAGCCAAGATGCAGGGGGCTTTTCGCAAGAGCAGTACTTC. It encodes CASSQDAGGFSQEQYF.

Concerning this clonotype: Being one base from a much bigger clone, this may be a read error. This chain uses TRBV29-1 with TRBJ1-5; D gene ambiguous. The germline V gene has CDR1 SQVTM and CDR2 ANQGSEA. The CDR3 loop spans 12 amino acids. CDR3 residues: CGVAGDDQPQHF. The CDR3 nucleotides read TGCGGCGTTGCCGGGGATGATCAGCCCCAGCATTTT.